The 5 T cell receptor beta chains presented below share a single source sample, sequenced in a study of T-cell memory formation after mild COVID-19. TCRdb fed the 5' RACE reads into MiXCR, producing one record per CDR3 protein. The sample holds roughly 130,000 distinct CDR3 sequences; approximately 5.9% are singletons and the top ten take roughly 2.2%. Sequencing input: PBMCs or a T cell subset sorted from them (not recorded which). Receptors originate from an adult woman who had mild COVID-19 (a few samples of this study predate the infection). Cell type and time point are not known.

The chain carries TRBV5-1 and TRBJ2-5; TRBD1 matches 8 bases. The germline gives CDR1 SGHRS, CDR2 YFSETQ. The CDR3 consists of 16 residues. The V gene end was trimmed by 1 base and the J gene end by 2 bases; junction bases not matched to a gene: 7. The CDR3 DNA sequence: TGCGCCAGCAGCTTGATCCCCAGGGGGCGGCAAGAGACCCAGTACTTC. Protein product: CASSLIPRGRQETQYF.

The chain has TRBV6-6 and TRBJ1-5, with a possible D match to TRBD1 (5 bases). The V and J ends lost 6 bases and 0 bases respectively, with 12 bases between them. Germline V gives CDR1 MNHNY, CDR2 SVGAGI (reference sequence). The CDR3 covers 15 residues. CDR3 residues: CASSRRGYSNQPQHF. CDR3 DNA: TGTGCCAGCAGCCGACGGGGGTATAGCAATCAGCCCCAGCATTTT.

This rearrangement joins TRBV3-1 to TRBJ1-1; D is uncertain. Germline CDR1 LGHDT, CDR2 YNNKEL (reference sequence). CDR3 length: 15 residues. V gave up 5 bases and J gave up 4 bases, with 17 bases separating them. The CDR3 loop is CASSSFYRVGTEAFF. The CDR3 nucleotides read TGTGCCAGCAGCTCCTTCTACCGGGTGGGCACTGAAGCTTTCTTT.

This clonotype was seen at least ten times. The CDR3 sequence is CATSRRGDQETQYF. CDR3 DNA: TGTGCCACCAGCAGACGGGGGGACCAAGAGACCCAGTACTTC. The V gene is TRBV15, the J gene TRBJ2-5; 7 positions match TRBD2. Germline assignment: CDR1 LNHNV and CDR2 YYDKDF (reference sequence). The CDR3 loop spans 14 amino acids. Trimming removed 2 bases from V and 0 bases from J; junction bases left unmatched: 0. Based on the CDR3 plus reference TRBV15 and TRBJ2-5, the full variable domain is DAMVIQNPRYQVTQFGKPVTLSCSQTLNHNVMYWYQQKSSQAPKLLFHYYDKDFNNEADTPDNFQSRRPNTSFCFLDIRSPGLGDTAMYLCATSRRGDQETQYFGPGTRLLVL.

This clonotype appeared many times. V usage is TRBV29-1 and J usage is TRBJ1-1; 7 bases match TRBD1. This CDR3 region has 14 residues. Germline V gene data show CDR1 as SQVTM and CDR2 as ANQGSEA. With V trimmed by 3 bases and J by 3 bases, 7 bases remained unmatched. CDR3 loop: CSVDKGQADTEAFF. CDR3 nucleotides: TGCAGCGTTGATAAAGGACAGGCCGACACTGAAGCTTTCTTT.